Listed here is a single TCR beta chain. As yet, its antigen is unknown. These data originate in a study of T cells in localized non-small cell lung cancer. Findings and limits, study-wide: Among the top 100 tumor clones, a median about 57 appeared in adjacent lung. Only one tumor region was sequenced, so heterogeneity remains possible. Higher T cell density in the blood was associated with longer overall survival, whereas higher adjacent-lung clonality associated with shorter survival. It was uninvolved adjacent lung that showed the highest T cell clonality, exceeding tumor.

Germline V gives CDR1 GTSNPN, CDR2 SVGIG (reference sequence). The CDR3 extends over 14 amino acids. The V end was cut by 0 bases, the J end by 2 bases, with 11 bases between. The assay was immunoSEQ multiplex PCR, and TCRdb's table has in-frame clones only and misses some. The sample lists 35,000 to 40,000 clones; over 80% were seen once. This chain connects TRBV30 to TRBJ2-7; the D gene is possibly TRBD1 (5 bases). Sequences were derived from peripheral blood, sampled before any cancer treatment. This TCR was recovered from a woman between 40 and 69 years old with stage I lung adenocarcinoma. The CDR3 loop is CAWSVGLGPYEQYF. The CDR3 coding sequence is TGTGCCTGGAGTGTGGGCTTGGGGCCCTACGAGCAGTACTTC.